This T cell receptor (beta chain) stems from a study of graft-versus-host responses after intestinal transplantation. The assay was immunoSEQ multiplex PCR, and TCRdb's table has in-frame clones only and misses some. This repertoire shows tens of thousands of clones, 85% to 90% found once; its top ten account for roughly 0.37%. The V segment lost 3 bases and the J segment 8 bases; nucleotides outside the gene matches: 5. CDR1 MNHNS and CDR2 SASEGT come from the germline V gene. The CDR3 length is 15 residues. On this clone itself: The antigen is undetermined.

The TCR was taken from a human donor who received an intestinal transplant. The rearrangement joins TRBV6-1 to TRBJ2-1; 12 nucleotides match TRBD2. Here the sequenced sample was unstimulated CD4+ T cells sorted from spleen or lymph node cells, taken before intestinal transplant. As DNA, the CDR3 is TGTGCCAGCAGTGAGTCTAGCGGGGGGGCCCATGAGCAGTTCTTC. Translation gives CASSESSGGAHEQFF.